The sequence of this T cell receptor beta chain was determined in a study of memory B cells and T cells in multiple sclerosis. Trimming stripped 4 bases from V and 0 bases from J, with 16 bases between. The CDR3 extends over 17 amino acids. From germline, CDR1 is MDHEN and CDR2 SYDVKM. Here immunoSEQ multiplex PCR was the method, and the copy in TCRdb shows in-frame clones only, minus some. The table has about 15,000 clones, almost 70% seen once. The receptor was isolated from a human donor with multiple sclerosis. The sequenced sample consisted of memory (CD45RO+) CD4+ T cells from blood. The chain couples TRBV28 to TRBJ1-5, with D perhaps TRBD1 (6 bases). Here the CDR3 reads CASSSYRTAYSNQPQHF. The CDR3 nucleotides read TGTGCCAGCAGTTCCTACCGGACAGCTTATAGCAATCAGCCCCAGCATTTT.